This TCR beta chain is drawn from a study of blood T cell repertoires in COVID-19. Overall study: COVID-19 samples, acute and convalescent, were from the United States, Italy and Spain. PBMCs, B-cell-depleted T cells, or T cells were the source of the cDNA or gDNA that made up the material.

This CDR3 has 14 residues. CDR1 and CDR2 (germline): SQVTM, ANQGSEA. Trimming stripped 7 bases from V and 1 base from J, with 13 bases between. This clone has more than one count but fewer than ten. Authors' methods: Amplification with reference gene primers provided the estimates of nucleated cell counts. TCRdb's copy holds only in-frame clones and misses some; the assay was immunoSEQ multiplex PCR. The V and J calls and clone size come from that table; D and trimming were worked out from the DNA. The data show about 45,000 clones, with over 75% seen just once and 25% to 35% held by the top ten. Sequences were obtained from peripheral blood. The chain links TRBV29-1 to TRBJ2-2; D gene uncertain. This sequence was found in a woman of 80 years or more with acute or convalescent COVID-19. DNA of the CDR3: TGCAGCGCCCGACAAGTAGAGAACACCGGGGAGCTGTTTTTT. Protein: CSARQVENTGELFF.